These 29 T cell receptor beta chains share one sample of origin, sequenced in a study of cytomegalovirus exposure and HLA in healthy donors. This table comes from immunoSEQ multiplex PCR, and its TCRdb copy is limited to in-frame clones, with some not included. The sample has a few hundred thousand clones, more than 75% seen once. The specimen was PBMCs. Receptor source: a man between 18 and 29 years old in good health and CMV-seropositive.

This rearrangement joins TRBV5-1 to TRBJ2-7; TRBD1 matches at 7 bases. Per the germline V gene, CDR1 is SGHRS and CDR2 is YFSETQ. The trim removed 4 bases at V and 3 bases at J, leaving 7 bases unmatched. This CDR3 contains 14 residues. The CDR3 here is CASSPTGVGYEQYF. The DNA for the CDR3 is TGCGCCAGCAGCCCTACAGGGGTTGGCTACGAGCAGTACTTC.

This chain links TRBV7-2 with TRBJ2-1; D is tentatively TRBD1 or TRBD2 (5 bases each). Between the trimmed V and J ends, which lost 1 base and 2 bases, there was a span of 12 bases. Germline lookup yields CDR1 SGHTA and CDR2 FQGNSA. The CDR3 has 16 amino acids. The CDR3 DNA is TGTGCCAGCAGCTTAGGGGGGACCCACACCTACAATGAGCAGTTCTTC. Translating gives CASSLGGTHTYNEQFF. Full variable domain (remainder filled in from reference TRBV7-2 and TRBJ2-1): GAGVSQSPSNKVTEKGKDVELRCDPISGHTALYWYRQSLGQGLEFLIYFQGNSAPDKSGLPSDRFSAERTGGSVSTLTIQRTQQEDSAVYLCASSLGGTHTYNEQFFGPGTRLTVL.

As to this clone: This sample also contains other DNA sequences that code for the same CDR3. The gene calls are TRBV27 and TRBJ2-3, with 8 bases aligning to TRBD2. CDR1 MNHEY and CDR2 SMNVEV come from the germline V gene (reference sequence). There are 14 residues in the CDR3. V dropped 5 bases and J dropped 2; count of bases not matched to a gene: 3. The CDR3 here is CASSLGLATDTQYF. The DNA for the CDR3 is TGTGCCAGCAGTCTAGGACTAGCCACAGATACGCAGTATTTT.

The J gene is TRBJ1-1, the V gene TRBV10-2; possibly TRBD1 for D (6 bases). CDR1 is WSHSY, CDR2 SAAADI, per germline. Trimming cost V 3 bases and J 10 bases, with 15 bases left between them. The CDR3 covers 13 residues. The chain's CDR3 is CASSDPGTPVAFF. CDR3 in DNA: TGCGCCAGCAGTGATCCGGGGACACCGGTAGCTTTCTTT.

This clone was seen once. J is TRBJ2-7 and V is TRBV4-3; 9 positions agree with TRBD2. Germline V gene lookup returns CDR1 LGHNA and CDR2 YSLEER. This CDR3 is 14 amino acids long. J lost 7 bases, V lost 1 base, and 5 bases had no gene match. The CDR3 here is CASSQVAGDREQYF. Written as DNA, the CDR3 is TGCGCCAGCAGCCAAGTAGCGGGAGATCGTGAGCAGTACTTC.

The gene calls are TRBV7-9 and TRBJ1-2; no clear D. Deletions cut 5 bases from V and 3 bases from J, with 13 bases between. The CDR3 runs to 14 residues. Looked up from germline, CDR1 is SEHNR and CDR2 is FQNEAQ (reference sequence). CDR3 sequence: CASSRFGMHYGYTF. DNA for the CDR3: TGTGCCAGCAGCCGATTCGGGATGCACTATGGCTACACCTTC.

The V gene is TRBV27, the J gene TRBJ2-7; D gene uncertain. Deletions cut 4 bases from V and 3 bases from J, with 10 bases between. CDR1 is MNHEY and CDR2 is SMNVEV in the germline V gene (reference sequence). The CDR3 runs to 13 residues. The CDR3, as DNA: TGTGCCAGCAGTTCCGGGCCGGACTACGAGCAGTACTTC. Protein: CASSSGPDYEQYF.

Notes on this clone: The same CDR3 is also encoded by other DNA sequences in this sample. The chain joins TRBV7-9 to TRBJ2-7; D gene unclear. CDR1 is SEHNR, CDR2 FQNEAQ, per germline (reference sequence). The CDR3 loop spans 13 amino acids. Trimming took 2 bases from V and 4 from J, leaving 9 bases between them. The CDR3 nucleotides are TGTGCCAGCAGCTTATTTACCGGGTACGAGCAGTACTTC. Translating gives CASSLFTGYEQYF. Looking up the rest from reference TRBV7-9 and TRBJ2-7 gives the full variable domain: DTGVSQNPRHKITKRGQNVTFRCDPISEHNRLYWYRQTLGQGPEFLTYFQNEAQLEKSRLLSDRFSAERPKGSFSTLEIQRTEQGDSAMYLCASSLFTGYEQYFGPGTRLTVT.

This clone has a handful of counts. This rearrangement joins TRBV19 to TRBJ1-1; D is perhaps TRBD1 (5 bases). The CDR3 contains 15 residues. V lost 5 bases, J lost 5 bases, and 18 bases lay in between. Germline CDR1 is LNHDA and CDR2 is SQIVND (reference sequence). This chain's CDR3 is CASSPLTGPRTEAFF. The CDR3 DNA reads TGTGCCAGTAGTCCCCTCACAGGACCGAGAACTGAAGCTTTCTTT.

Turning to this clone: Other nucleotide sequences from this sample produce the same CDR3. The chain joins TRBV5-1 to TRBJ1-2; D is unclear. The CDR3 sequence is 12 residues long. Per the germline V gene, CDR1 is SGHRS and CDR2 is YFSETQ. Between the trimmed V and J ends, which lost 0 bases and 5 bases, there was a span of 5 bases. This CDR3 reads CASSLESYGYTF. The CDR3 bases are TGCGCCAGCAGCTTGGAATCATATGGCTACACCTTC.

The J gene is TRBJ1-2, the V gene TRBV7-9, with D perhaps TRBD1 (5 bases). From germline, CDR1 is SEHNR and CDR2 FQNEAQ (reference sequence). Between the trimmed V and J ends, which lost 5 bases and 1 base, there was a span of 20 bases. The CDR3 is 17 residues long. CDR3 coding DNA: TGTGCCAGCAGCCTACCAACCCGATACGACAGTAACTATGGCTACACCTTC. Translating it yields CASSLPTRYDSNYGYTF.

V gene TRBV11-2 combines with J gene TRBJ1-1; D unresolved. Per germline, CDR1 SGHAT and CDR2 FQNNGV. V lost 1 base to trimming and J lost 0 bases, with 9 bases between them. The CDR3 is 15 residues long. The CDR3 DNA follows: TGTGCCAGCAGCTTAGTTCGGAACATGAACACTGAAGCTTTCTTT. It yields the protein CASSLVRNMNTEAFF.

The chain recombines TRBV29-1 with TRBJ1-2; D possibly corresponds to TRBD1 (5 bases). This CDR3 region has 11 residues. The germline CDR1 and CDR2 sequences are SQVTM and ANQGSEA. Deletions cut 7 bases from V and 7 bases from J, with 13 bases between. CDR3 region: CSATQGTGYTF. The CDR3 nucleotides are TGCAGCGCGACTCAGGGAACTGGCTACACCTTC.

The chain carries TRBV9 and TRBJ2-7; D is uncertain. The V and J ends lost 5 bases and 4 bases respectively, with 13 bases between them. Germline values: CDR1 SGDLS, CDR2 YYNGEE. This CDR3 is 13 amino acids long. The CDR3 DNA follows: TGTGCCAGCAGTTCCGGCGTCGGTTACGAGCAGTACTTC. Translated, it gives CASSSGVGYEQYF.

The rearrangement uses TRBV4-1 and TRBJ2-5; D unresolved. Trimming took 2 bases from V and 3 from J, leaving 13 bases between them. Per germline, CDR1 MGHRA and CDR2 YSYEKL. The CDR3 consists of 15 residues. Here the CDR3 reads CASSQRDRIEETQYF. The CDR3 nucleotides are TGCGCCAGCAGCCAAAGAGACCGGATAGAAGAGACCCAGTACTTC.

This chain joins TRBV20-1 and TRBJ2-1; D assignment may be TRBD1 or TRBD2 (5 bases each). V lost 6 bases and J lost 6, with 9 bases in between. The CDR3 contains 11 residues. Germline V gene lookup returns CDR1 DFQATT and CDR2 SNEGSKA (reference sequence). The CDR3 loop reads CSAARGNEQFF. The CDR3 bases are TGCAGTGCCGCGAGGGGCAATGAGCAGTTCTTC.

In DNA form, the CDR3 reads TGTGCCAGCAGCCGTAACGGGGGACCGAACACTGAAGCTTTCTTT. Protein sequence: CASSRNGGPNTEAFF. The chain links TRBV27 to TRBJ1-1; TRBD1 is a possible D gene (5 bases). The CDR3 consists of 15 residues. Germline-derived CDR1 and CDR2 are MNHEY and SMNVEV (reference sequence). The V and J ends lost 6 bases and 1 base respectively, with 15 bases between them.

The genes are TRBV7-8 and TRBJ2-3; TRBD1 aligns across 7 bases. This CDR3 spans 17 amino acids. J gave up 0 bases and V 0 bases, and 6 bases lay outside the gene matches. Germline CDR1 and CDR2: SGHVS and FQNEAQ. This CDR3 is CASSLAITGVSTDTQYF. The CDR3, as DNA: TGTGCCAGCAGCTTAGCGATAACAGGGGTGAGCACAGATACGCAGTATTTT.

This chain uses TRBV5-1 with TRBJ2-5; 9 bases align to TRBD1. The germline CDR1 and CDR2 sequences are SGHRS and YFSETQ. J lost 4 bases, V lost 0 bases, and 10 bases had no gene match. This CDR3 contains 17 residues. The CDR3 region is CASSLATGQGGGETQYF. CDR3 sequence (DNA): TGCGCCAGCAGCTTGGCTACGGGACAGGGTGGAGGAGAGACCCAGTACTTC.

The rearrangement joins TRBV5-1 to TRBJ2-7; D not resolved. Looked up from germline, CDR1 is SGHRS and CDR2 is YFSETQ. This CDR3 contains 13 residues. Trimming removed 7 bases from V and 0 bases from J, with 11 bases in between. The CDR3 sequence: CASSQLSSYEQYF. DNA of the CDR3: TGCGCCAGCTCCCAGTTGAGCTCCTACGAGCAGTACTTC.

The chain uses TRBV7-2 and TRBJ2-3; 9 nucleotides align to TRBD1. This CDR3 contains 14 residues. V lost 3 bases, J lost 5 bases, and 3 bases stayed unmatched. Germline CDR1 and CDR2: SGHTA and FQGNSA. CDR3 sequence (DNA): TGTGCCAGCAGCTTGAGACAGGGGGTAGATACGCAGTATTTT. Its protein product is CASSLRQGVDTQYF.

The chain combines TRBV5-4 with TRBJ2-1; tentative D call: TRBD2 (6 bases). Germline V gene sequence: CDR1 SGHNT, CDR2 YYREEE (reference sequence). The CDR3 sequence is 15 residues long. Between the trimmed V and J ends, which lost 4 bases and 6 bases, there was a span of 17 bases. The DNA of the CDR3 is TGTGCCAGCAGCGATGGGGGGATCAGTAGCAATGAGCAGTTCTTC. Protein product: CASSDGGISSNEQFF. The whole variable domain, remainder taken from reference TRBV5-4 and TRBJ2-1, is ETGVTQSPTHLIKTRGQQVTLRCSSQSGHNTVSWYQQALGQGPQFIFQYYREEENGRGNFPPRFSGLQFPNYSSELNVNALELDDSALYLCASSDGGISSNEQFFGPGTRLTVL.

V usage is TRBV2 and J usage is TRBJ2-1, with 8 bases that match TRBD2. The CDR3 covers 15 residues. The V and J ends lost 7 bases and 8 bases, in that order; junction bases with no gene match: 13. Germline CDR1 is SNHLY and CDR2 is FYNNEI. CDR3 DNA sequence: TGTGCCAGCACTCAAACTCGGACTAGCTTCGATGAGCAGTTCTTC. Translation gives CASTQTRTSFDEQFF.

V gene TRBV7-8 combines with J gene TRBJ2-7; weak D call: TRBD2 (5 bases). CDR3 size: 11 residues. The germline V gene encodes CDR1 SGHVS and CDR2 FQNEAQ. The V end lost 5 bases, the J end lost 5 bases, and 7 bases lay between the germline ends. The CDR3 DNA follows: TGTGCCAGCAGCCCCGGGGACGAGCAGTACTTC. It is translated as CASSPGDEQYF. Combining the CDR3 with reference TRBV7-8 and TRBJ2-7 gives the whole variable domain GAGVSQSPRYKVAKRGQDVALRCDPISGHVSLFWYQQALGQGPEFLTYFQNEAQLDKSGLPSDRFFAERPEGSVSTLKIQRTQQEDSAVYLCASSPGDEQYFGPGTRLTVT.

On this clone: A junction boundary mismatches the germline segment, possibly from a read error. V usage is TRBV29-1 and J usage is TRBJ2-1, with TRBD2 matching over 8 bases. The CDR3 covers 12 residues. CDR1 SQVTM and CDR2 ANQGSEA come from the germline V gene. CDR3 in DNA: TGCAGCGTTGATACTAGCGGAGGCACGCCGATCTTC. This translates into CSVDTSGGTPIF.

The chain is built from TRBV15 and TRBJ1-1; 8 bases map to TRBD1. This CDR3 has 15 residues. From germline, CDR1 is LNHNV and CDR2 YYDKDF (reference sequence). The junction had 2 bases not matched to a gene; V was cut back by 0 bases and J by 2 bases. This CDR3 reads CATSRDGQGNTEAFF. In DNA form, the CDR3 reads TGTGCCACCAGCAGAGATGGACAGGGAAACACTGAAGCTTTCTTT. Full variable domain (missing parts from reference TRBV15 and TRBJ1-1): DAMVIQNPRYQVTQFGKPVTLSCSQTLNHNVMYWYQQKSSQAPKLLFHYYDKDFNNEADTPDNFQSRRPNTSFCFLDIRSPGLGDTAMYLCATSRDGQGNTEAFFGQGTRLTVV.

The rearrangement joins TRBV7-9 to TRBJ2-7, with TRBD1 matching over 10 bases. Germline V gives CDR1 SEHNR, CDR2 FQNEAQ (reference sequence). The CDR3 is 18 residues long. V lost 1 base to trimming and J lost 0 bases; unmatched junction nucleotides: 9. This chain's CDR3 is CASSLGPGQGLDSYEQYF. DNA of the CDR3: TGTGCCAGCAGCTTAGGCCCGGGACAGGGGCTGGACTCCTACGAGCAGTACTTC. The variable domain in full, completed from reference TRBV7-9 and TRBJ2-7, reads DTGVSQNPRHKITKRGQNVTFRCDPISEHNRLYWYRQTLGQGPEFLTYFQNEAQLEKSRLLSDRFSAERPKGSFSTLEIQRTEQGDSAMYLCASSLGPGQGLDSYEQYFGPGTRLTVT.

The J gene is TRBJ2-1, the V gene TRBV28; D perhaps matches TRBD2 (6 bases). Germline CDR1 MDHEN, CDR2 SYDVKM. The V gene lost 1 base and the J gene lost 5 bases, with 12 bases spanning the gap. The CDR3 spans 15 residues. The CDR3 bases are TGTGCCAGCAGTTTATCCCTCCCGGGAGACAATGAGCAGTTCTTC. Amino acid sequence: CASSLSLPGDNEQFF.

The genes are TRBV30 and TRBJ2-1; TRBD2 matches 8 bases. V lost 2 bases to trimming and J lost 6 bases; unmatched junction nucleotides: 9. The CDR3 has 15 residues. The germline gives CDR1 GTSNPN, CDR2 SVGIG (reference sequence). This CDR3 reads CAWSPGLAGLNEQFF. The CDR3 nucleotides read TGTGCCTGGAGTCCTGGGCTAGCGGGCCTCAATGAGCAGTTCTTC. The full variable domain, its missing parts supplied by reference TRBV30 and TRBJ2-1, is SQTIHQWPATLVQPVGSPLSLECTVEGTSNPNLYWYRQAAGRGLQLLFYSVGIGQISSEVPQNLSASRPQDRQFILSSKKLLLSDSGFYLCAWSPGLAGLNEQFFGPGTRLTVL.